The text below deals with one T cell receptor (beta chain). Noted time point: newly diagnosed GD, antithyroid drugs for less than 3 months. Extracted PBMC RNA gave rise to the TCR library. The data stem from a study of regulatory T cells in long-lasting Graves disease. The TCR beta library used iRepertoire HTBI primers with Arm-PCR amplification of CDR3. TCRdb reanalysed the multiplex PCR reads using MiXCR and keeps one entry per CDR3 protein. The sample lists around 400,000 distinct CDR3 sequences; about 11% were seen once. Germline V gene lookup returns CDR1 SGDLS and CDR2 YYNGEE. V lost 1 base to trimming and J lost 4 bases, with 10 bases between them. The length of the CDR3 is 14 residues. Separately, the same data were catalogued under a study of T cells in Graves' hyperthyroidism and ophthalmopathy. From that second work: The HTBI primer set was used in a first-round RT-PCR of the TCR CDR3.

This sequence was found in a woman aged 18 to 35 with Graves disease. Specimen: peripheral blood mononuclear cells (PBMCs), collected at new diagnosis, from a patient treated with antithyroid drugs. This rearrangement joins TRBV9 to TRBJ2-3; unclear D gene. The CDR3 sequence is CASSVRDWSDTQYF. The DNA for the CDR3 is TGTGCCAGCAGCGTAAGGGATTGGTCAGATACGCAGTATTTT.